The 13 T cell receptor beta chains listed next were all sequenced from one sample in a study of CD8+ T cells in alopecia areata. RNA was extracted and reverse transcribed into cDNA as the sequencing template. Method: immunoSEQ multiplex PCR; TCRdb's copy keeps in-frame clones and lacks some. The table lists about 97,000 clones, 41% of them singletons, with approximately 1.4% in the top ten. Source material: CD4+ T cells sorted from blood. These receptor sequences come from a human donor with alopecia areata.

The V call is TRBV11-2, the J call TRBJ2-3; D not certain. V was trimmed by 5 bases and J by 1 base, leaving 10 bases between them. Germline V CDR1 and CDR2: SGHAT, FQNNGV. This CDR3 spans 14 amino acids. The CDR3 region has the DNA TGTGCCAGCAGCCGAATGGCTGGCACAGATACGCAGTATTTT. It encodes CASSRMAGTDTQYF.

This chain links TRBV28 with TRBJ2-5, with 9 bases that match TRBD1. This CDR3 has 14 residues. Trimming removed 6 bases from V and 5 bases from J; junction bases left unmatched: 7. Germline values: CDR1 MDHEN, CDR2 SYDVKM. Here the CDR3 reads CASRQQGAGETQYF. The CDR3 coding sequence is TGTGCCAGCAGACAACAGGGGGCTGGGGAGACCCAGTACTTC.

The rearrangement links TRBV25-1 to TRBJ1-5, with D unresolved. This CDR3 spans 13 amino acids. CDR1 and CDR2 from the germline V gene are MGHDK and SYGVNS. V lost 5 bases and J lost 7, with 12 bases in between. The CDR3 reads CASSLGSGQPQHF. CDR3 coding DNA: TGTGCCAGCAGTCTGGGGTCAGGCCAGCCCCAGCATTTT.

Turning to this clone: The same CDR3 arises from other DNA sequences in this sample as well. The V gene is TRBV5-1, the J gene TRBJ2-5; unclear D gene. Trimming stripped 4 bases from V and 0 bases from J, with 4 bases between. The CDR3 sequence is 12 residues long. Germline assignment: CDR1 SGHRS and CDR2 YFSETQ. The CDR3 region has the DNA TGCGCCAGCAGCCTGGACCAAGAGACCCAGTACTTC. Its translation is CASSLDQETQYF.

V usage is TRBV29-1 and J usage is TRBJ1-3; D not certain. Germline V gene data show CDR1 as SQVTM and CDR2 as ANQGSEA. The CDR3 consists of 13 residues. The germline V and J ends were trimmed by 3 bases and 2 bases, with 8 bases remaining between them. The CDR3 DNA sequence: TGCAGCGTTGATGTCCGGGCTGGAAACACCATATATTTT. Translating it yields CSVDVRAGNTIYF.

This chain links TRBV6-6 with TRBJ1-2; TRBD1 is a possible D gene (5 bases). The germline V gene has CDR1 MNHNY and CDR2 SVGAGI (reference sequence). The V and J ends lost 5 bases and 7 bases respectively, with 17 bases between them. The CDR3 length is 14 residues. CDR3 sequence (DNA): TGTGCCAGCAGTCGAGCGGAGGCGGGGGGTGGCTACACCTTC. Translation gives CASSRAEAGGGYTF.

This clone was seen a few times. The rearrangement uses TRBV28 and TRBJ2-7; D unresolved. CDR3 length: 14 residues. V was trimmed by 5 bases and J by 2 bases, leaving 13 bases between them. Per the germline V gene, CDR1 is MDHEN and CDR2 is SYDVKM. The CDR3 nucleotides are TGTGCCAGCAGTCCTTCTTGGGTAACCTACGAGCAGTACTTC. It is translated as CASSPSWVTYEQYF. Supplemented by reference TRBV28 and TRBJ2-7, the full variable domain reads DVKVTQSSRYLVKRTGEKVFLECVQDMDHENMFWYRQDPGLGLRLIYFSYDVKMKEKGDIPEGYSVSREKKERFSLILESASTNQTSMYLCASSPSWVTYEQYFGPGTRLTVT.

V usage is TRBV29-1 and J usage is TRBJ2-3, with D possibly being TRBD2 (5 bases). The germline CDR1 and CDR2 sequences are SQVTM and ANQGSEA. The CDR3 runs 14 residues. Trimming pared 2 bases from V and 0 bases from J, leaving 9 bases between. CDR3 region: CSVEWEHSTDTQYF. The CDR3 DNA reads TGCAGCGTTGAATGGGAGCACAGCACAGATACGCAGTATTTT.

In this sample, this clone turned up a few times. The CDR3 sequence: CASSSRGPEGYTF. The CDR3 DNA is TGTGCCAGCAGTTCCAGGGGGCCGGAAGGCTACACCTTC. The chain recombines TRBV27 with TRBJ1-2, with 8 bases aligning to TRBD1. Trimming cost V 4 bases and J 8 bases; bases outside gene matches: 6. The CDR3 sequence is 13 residues long. Germline values: CDR1 MNHEY, CDR2 SMNVEV (reference sequence).

V gene TRBV11-2 combines with J gene TRBJ1-1; TRBD1 is a possible D gene (6 bases). The germline V and J ends were trimmed by 0 bases and 4 bases, with 6 bases remaining between them. The CDR3 is 13 residues long. Germline CDR1 is SGHAT and CDR2 is FQNNGV. As DNA, the CDR3 is TGTGCCAGCAGCTTAGACAGGGGCACTGAAGCTTTCTTT. It codes for CASSLDRGTEAFF. Variable domain in full (rest from reference TRBV11-2 and TRBJ1-1): EAGVAQSPRYKIIEKRQSVAFWCNPISGHATLYWYQQILGQGPKLLIQFQNNGVVDDSQLPKDRFSAERLKGVDSTLKIQPAKLEDSAVYLCASSLDRGTEAFFGQGTRLTVV.

The chain joins TRBV5-1 to TRBJ1-2, with D tentatively TRBD1 (6 bases). The CDR3 covers 15 residues. V was trimmed by 0 bases and J by 7 bases, leaving 16 bases between them. Looked up from germline, CDR1 is SGHRS and CDR2 is YFSETQ. The CDR3 DNA reads as TGCGCCAGCAGCTTGGGATCCGACAGGATCGGTGGCTACACCTTC. Translation gives CASSLGSDRIGGYTF.

The chain is built from TRBV7-2 and TRBJ1-5; the D gene is possibly TRBD1 (5 bases). The CDR3 has 15 residues. In germline, CDR1 is SGHTA, CDR2 FQGNSA. Trimming took 3 bases from V and 1 from J, leaving 10 bases between them. The CDR3 nucleotides read TGTGCCAGCAGCTTCGACAGTTCGAGCAATCAGCCCCAGCATTTT. Amino acids: CASSFDSSSNQPQHF.

The chain combines TRBV28 with TRBJ2-1; 7 bases match TRBD2. CDR1 and CDR2 from the germline V gene are MDHEN and SYDVKM. V trimming: 4 bases; J trimming: 7 bases; junction bases outside the gene matches: 10. CDR3 length equals 15 residues. The CDR3, as DNA: TGTGCCAGCAGTTATCCGGGCGGGAGTAGGAATGAGCAGTTCTTC. Its translation: CASSYPGGSRNEQFF.